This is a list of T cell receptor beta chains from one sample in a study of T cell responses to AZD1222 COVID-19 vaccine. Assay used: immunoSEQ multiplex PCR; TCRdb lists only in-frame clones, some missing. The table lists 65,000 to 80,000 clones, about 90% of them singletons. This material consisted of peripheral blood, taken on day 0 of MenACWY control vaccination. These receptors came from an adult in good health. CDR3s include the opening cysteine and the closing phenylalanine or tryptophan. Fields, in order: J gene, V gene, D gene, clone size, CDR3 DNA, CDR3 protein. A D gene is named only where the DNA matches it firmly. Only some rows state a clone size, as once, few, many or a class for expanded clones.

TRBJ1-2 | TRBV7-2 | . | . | TGTGCCAGCACCCTCGACGGGGATGGCTACACCTTC | CASTLDGDGYTF
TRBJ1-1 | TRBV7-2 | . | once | TGTGCCAGCAAAAGCGGGGGCTCTGGCACTGAAGCTTTCTTT | CASKSGGSGTEAFF
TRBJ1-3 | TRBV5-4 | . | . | TGTGCCAGCAGCTTGAAGTTCGGCGGTTCATTCTCTGGAAACACCATATATTTT | CASSLKFGGSFSGNTIYF
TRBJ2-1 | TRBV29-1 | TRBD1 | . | TGCAGCGGGGGACAGGGCCCCTACAATGAGCAGTTCTTC | CSGGQGPYNEQFF
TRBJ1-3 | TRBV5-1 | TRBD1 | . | TGCGCCAGCAGCCCCGGGACAGGGGATAACACCATATATTTT | CASSPGTGDNTIYF
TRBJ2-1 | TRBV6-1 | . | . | TGTGCCAGCAGTGGCGGCGGGGAGAGCTCCTACAATGAGCAGTTCTTC | CASSGGGESSYNEQFF
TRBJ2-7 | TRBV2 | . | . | TGTGCCAGCAGCAAGGACGCCTCCTACGAGCAGTACTTC | CASSKDASYEQYF
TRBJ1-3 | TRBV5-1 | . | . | TGCGCCAGCAGCTTCGGGGCAGACGCTGGAAACACCATATATTTT | CASSFGADAGNTIYF
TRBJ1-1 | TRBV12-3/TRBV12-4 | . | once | TGTGCCAGCGCCATTGCAGTCACTGAAGCTTTCTTT | CASAIAVTEAFF
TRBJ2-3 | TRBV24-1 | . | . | TGTGCCACCAGTGATTTCCCAGACACAGATACGCAGTATTTT | CATSDFPDTDTQYF
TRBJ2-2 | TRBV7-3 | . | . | TGTGCCAGCAGCTTAGGCGGGGGCTCGGTCTTTAACACCGGGGAGCTGTTTTTT | CASSLGGGSVFNTGELFF
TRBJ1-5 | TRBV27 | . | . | TGTGCCAGCAGTTTAGAGGGGAGAAATAGCAATCAGCCCCAGCATTTT | CASSLEGRNSNQPQHF
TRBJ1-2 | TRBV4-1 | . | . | TGCGCCAGCAGCCAAGATGGGCACTATGGCTACACCTTC | CASSQDGHYGYTF
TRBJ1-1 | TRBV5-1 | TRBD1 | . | TGCGCCAGCAGCAACGGACAGGGTGTCATGAACACTGAAGCTTTCTTT | CASSNGQGVMNTEAFF
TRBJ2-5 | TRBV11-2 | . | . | TGTGCCAGCAGCTTTACAGAACAAGAGACCCAGTACTTC | CASSFTEQETQYF
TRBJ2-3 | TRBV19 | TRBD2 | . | TGTGCCAGTAGTAGGACTAGCAGATACACAGATACGCAGTATTTT | CASSRTSRYTDTQYF